These 27 T cell receptor beta chains were all obtained from the same sample, sequenced in a study of shared T cell receptors in the human thymus. Profiled with immunoSEQ multiplex PCR; TCRdb holds only in-frame clones, not every one. This repertoire shows about 380,000 clones, roughly 94% found once; its top ten account for approximately 0.02%. The sequenced sample was thymocytes. These TCRs come from a human donor.

V usage is TRBV6-5 and J usage is TRBJ2-7, with 7 bases lining up with TRBD2. This CDR3 comprises 15 residues. J lost 4 bases, V lost 4 bases, and 10 bases had no gene match. Germline CDR1 and CDR2: MNHEY and SVGAGI. The CDR3 region is CASSFLAGPGYEQYF. CDR3 in DNA: TGTGCCAGCAGTTTTTTAGCGGGCCCCGGGTACGAGCAGTACTTC.

This clone came up a few times. This chain joins TRBV28 and TRBJ1-1; 9 bases align to TRBD1. The trim removed 2 bases at V and 5 bases at J, leaving 9 bases unmatched. This CDR3 is built from 16 residues. CDR1 MDHEN and CDR2 SYDVKM come from the germline V gene. The CDR3 spells CASSLGQGLWGTEAFF. The CDR3 DNA is TGTGCCAGCAGTTTAGGACAGGGGCTGTGGGGGACTGAAGCTTTCTTT.

This clone came up once. This sequence joins TRBV7-2 and TRBJ1-3; D is undetermined. Germline V gene data show CDR1 as SGHTA and CDR2 as FQGNSA. V shed 1 base and J shed 2 bases, with 15 bases lying between them. The CDR3 covers 17 residues. CDR3 region: CASSLDVVGDTGNTIYF. The CDR3 DNA sequence: TGTGCCAGCAGCTTAGATGTTGTGGGTGACACTGGAAACACCATATATTTT.

The V gene is TRBV7-3, the J gene TRBJ2-1, with 10 bases aligning to TRBD2. V lost 8 bases, J lost 7 bases, and 17 bases stayed unmatched. Per germline, CDR1 SGHTA and CDR2 FQGTGA. The CDR3 is 17 residues long. The CDR3 coding sequence is TGTGCCAGCGGTCGGACTAGCGGAGAGGGAGGAAGTAATGAGCAGTTCTTC. Translating gives CASGRTSGEGGSNEQFF.

The sample holds one count of this clone. This sequence joins TRBV11-3 and TRBJ2-1; 7 positions agree with TRBD1. This CDR3 region has 17 residues. Germline V gene lookup returns CDR1 SGHNT and CDR2 YENEEA. V lost 2 bases to trimming and J lost 0 bases; unmatched junction nucleotides: 7. The CDR3 loop reads CASSLYRGSGSYNEQFF. CDR3 coding DNA: TGTGCCAGCAGCTTATACAGGGGTAGTGGCTCCTACAATGAGCAGTTCTTC.

V usage is TRBV18 and J usage is TRBJ1-2; weak D call: TRBD1 (5 bases). CDR1 and CDR2 (germline): KGHSH, LQKENI. V shed 3 bases and J shed 1 base, with 9 bases lying between them. CDR3 length: 14 residues. The DNA for the CDR3 is TGTGCCAGCTCACCGGGGGGAATTAACTATGGCTACACCTTC. This codes for CASSPGGINYGYTF.

Only one count was recorded for this clone. The CDR3 bases are TGTGCCAGCAGAACCTCGGGGTGGGGGGGGTTCGGCTATGGCTACACCTTC. Its translation: CASRTSGWGGFGYGYTF. The chain joins TRBV27 to TRBJ1-2, with D possibly being TRBD1 (5 bases). The CDR3 consists of 17 residues. CDR1 is MNHEY, CDR2 SMNVEV, per germline (reference sequence). V lost 6 bases and J lost 4, with 24 bases in between.

This sequence joins TRBV28 and TRBJ1-4; TRBD1 might be the D (6 bases). Germline loops: CDR1 MDHEN, CDR2 SYDVKM. This CDR3 region has 10 residues. V was trimmed by 10 bases and J by 8 bases, leaving 8 bases between them. CDR3 residues: CATGAEKLFF. The CDR3 DNA is TGTGCCACAGGGGCAGAAAAACTGTTTTTT.

The chain combines TRBV5-6 with TRBJ2-1; D call uncertain. Germline lookup yields CDR1 SGHDT and CDR2 YYEEEE. This CDR3 has 15 residues. V lost 4 bases to trimming and J lost 6 bases, with 17 bases between them. The CDR3 region has the DNA TGTGCCAGCAGCCTCCTCGCTCTCGCTACCAATGAGCAGTTCTTC. It encodes CASSLLALATNEQFF.

The chain joins TRBV4-1 to TRBJ2-3; D may be TRBD1 (7 bases). This CDR3 spans 17 amino acids. Germline assignment: CDR1 MGHRA and CDR2 YSYEKL. The germline V and J ends were trimmed by 1 base and 0 bases, with 14 bases remaining between them. The CDR3 protein is CASSQAWRGRSTDTQYF. The CDR3 nucleotides are TGCGCCAGCAGCCAAGCTTGGAGGGGGCGTAGCACAGATACGCAGTATTTT.

This rearrangement joins TRBV20-1 to TRBJ2-4, with unresolved D. This CDR3 has 11 amino acids. From germline, CDR1 is DFQATT and CDR2 SNEGSKA (reference sequence). Trimming took 6 bases from V and 3 from J, leaving 6 bases between them. The CDR3 bases are TGCAGTGCCCGGCACAAAAACATTCAGTACTTC. Encoded protein: CSARHKNIQYF.

The V gene is TRBV10-2, the J gene TRBJ2-1; 11 bases agree with TRBD2. Germline trimming cut 10 bases from V and 4 bases from J; bases unmatched to any gene: 18. CDR1 is WSHSY and CDR2 is SAAADI in the germline V gene. The CDR3 spans 18 residues. This CDR3 is CATSTQTSGTIVYNEQFF. Here the CDR3 DNA reads TGCGCCACTTCAACTCAGACTAGCGGGACAATTGTTTACAATGAGCAGTTCTTC.

This sequence joins TRBV27 and TRBJ1-5, with D hard to call. Per the germline V gene, CDR1 is MNHEY and CDR2 is SMNVEV (reference sequence). The ends were cut back, 3 bases at V and 9 bases at J, with 12 bases in the middle. This CDR3 contains 13 residues. CDR3 nucleotide sequence: TGTGCCAGCAGTTTTCCAGTTCTGAGGCCCCAGCATTTT. This sequence encodes CASSFPVLRPQHF.

The genes are TRBV19 and TRBJ1-3; D gene unclear. V lost 7 bases to trimming and J lost 2 bases, with 18 bases between them. The germline CDR1 and CDR2 sequences are LNHDA and SQIVND (reference sequence). The CDR3 extends over 16 amino acids. CDR3 sequence (DNA): TGTGCCAGTACCTTCCGGACTCCCCGAGCTGGAAACACCATATATTTT. Amino acid sequence: CASTFRTPRAGNTIYF. Complete variable domain (other parts from reference TRBV19 and TRBJ1-3): DGGITQSPKYLFRKEGQNVTLSCEQNLNHDAMYWYRQDPGQGLRLIYYSQIVNDFQKGDIAEGYSVSREKKESFPLTVTSAQKNPTAFYLCASTFRTPRAGNTIYFGEGSWLTVV.

This chain links TRBV5-4 with TRBJ2-2, with a weak D call TRBD2 (6 bases). The CDR3 length is 17 residues. Germline-derived CDR1 and CDR2 are SGHNT and YYREEE (reference sequence). Trimming shortened V by 2 bases and J by 7 bases, and 21 bases separated the two germline ends. The DNA for the CDR3 is TGTGCCAGCAGCTTCGGTTTTACTAGGGAGGAAGGCGGGGAGCTGTTTTTT. This sequence encodes CASSFGFTREEGGELFF.

J is TRBJ2-1 and V is TRBV28; D is ambiguous. The CDR3 is made up of 14 amino acids. V shed 6 bases and J shed 9 bases, with 18 bases lying between them. Per the germline V gene, CDR1 is MDHEN and CDR2 is SYDVKM. CDR3 sequence (DNA): TGTGCCAGCAGGGCTCCTATATGGGCGACTGAGCAGTTCTTC. Amino acid sequence: CASRAPIWATEQFF.

The chain uses TRBV29-1 and TRBJ1-4; tentative D call: TRBD1 (6 bases). Germline V gene lookup returns CDR1 SQVTM and CDR2 ANQGSEA. Trimming removed 4 bases at V and 5 bases at J, with 23 bases between. The length of the CDR3 is 17 residues. CDR3 in amino acids: CSVAFPRLGGRNEKLFF. CDR3 nucleotides: TGCAGCGTTGCCTTCCCGCGGCTAGGGGGACGAAATGAAAAACTGTTTTTT.

The gene calls are TRBV5-8 and TRBJ2-2; no reliable D call. The CDR3 totals 15 residues. The V end was cut by 3 bases, the J end by 5 bases, with 14 bases between. Germline loops: CDR1 SGHTS, CDR2 YDEGEE. CDR3 residues: CASSYGFLGTGELFF. CDR3 nucleotide sequence: TGTGCCAGCAGCTACGGGTTTTTGGGGACCGGGGAGCTGTTTTTT.

The chain recombines TRBV7-9 with TRBJ1-2; TRBD1 agrees at 7 bases. The CDR3 has 17 residues. The V and J ends lost 8 bases and 5 bases, in that order; junction bases with no gene match: 20. Looked up from germline, CDR1 is SEHNR and CDR2 is FQNEAQ (reference sequence). The CDR3 spells CASGVGIGGQHVYGYTF. CDR3 coding DNA: TGTGCCAGCGGAGTCGGCATCGGGGGACAGCATGTATATGGCTACACCTTC.

The count of this clone is one. The CDR3 sequence: CASRNNSGNTIYF. DNA for the CDR3: TGCGCCAGCAGAAATAACTCTGGAAACACCATATATTTT. This chain connects TRBV5-1 to TRBJ1-3; no clear D gene. The germline CDR1 and CDR2 sequences are SGHRS and YFSETQ. The germline V and J ends were trimmed by 5 bases and 0 bases, with 6 bases remaining between them. This CDR3 comprises 13 residues.

The chain combines TRBV27 with TRBJ1-5; a weak D match, TRBD1 (5 bases). Germline CDR1 MNHEY, CDR2 SMNVEV (reference sequence). This CDR3 comprises 15 residues. V lost 7 bases to trimming and J lost 2 bases, with 15 bases between them. The CDR3: CASTPIGTGNQPQHF. The CDR3 DNA follows: TGTGCCAGCACCCCGATAGGGACGGGCAATCAGCCCCAGCATTTT.

This chain links TRBV19 with TRBJ2-3, with 7 bases lining up with TRBD2. CDR3 length equals 15 residues. CDR1 is LNHDA and CDR2 is SQIVND in the germline V gene (reference sequence). Germline trimming cut 5 bases from V and 1 base from J; bases unmatched to any gene: 6. The CDR3 DNA is TGTGCCAGTAGTTCGGCGGGAGCCGGCACAGATACGCAGTATTTT. Protein product: CASSSAGAGTDTQYF. Based on the CDR3 plus reference TRBV19 and TRBJ2-3, the full variable domain is DGGITQSPKYLFRKEGQNVTLSCEQNLNHDAMYWYRQDPGQGLRLIYYSQIVNDFQKGDIAEGYSVSREKKESFPLTVTSAQKNPTAFYLCASSSAGAGTDTQYFGPGTRLTVL.

This rearrangement joins TRBV28 to TRBJ2-5; D may be TRBD1 (5 bases). There are 14 residues in the CDR3. Germline V gives CDR1 MDHEN, CDR2 SYDVKM. Between the trimmed V and J ends, which lost 5 bases and 2 bases, there was a span of 12 bases. The CDR3 here is CASSPRTPQETQYF. DNA of the CDR3: TGTGCCAGCAGTCCACGGACACCTCAAGAGACCCAGTACTTC.

This clone showed up just once. The chain is built from TRBV10-3 and TRBJ2-5, with D perhaps TRBD1 or TRBD2 (5 bases each). Germline V gives CDR1 ENHRY, CDR2 SYGVKD. Deletions cut 6 bases from V and 11 bases from J, with 22 bases between. This CDR3 region has 14 residues. CDR3 coding DNA: TGTGCCATCAGGACGACAGATGAGGGCGGAGAGCAGTACTTC. Its translation is CAIRTTDEGGEQYF.

The chain employs TRBV2 and TRBJ1-1, with D possibly being TRBD1 (5 bases). The CDR3 totals 14 residues. The germline gives CDR1 SNHLY, CDR2 FYNNEI. Trimming cost V 6 bases and J 7 bases, with 18 bases left between them. CDR3: CASRDPSRGLEAFF. The CDR3 DNA reads TGTGCCAGCAGGGACCCTTCGAGGGGCCTTGAAGCTTTCTTT.

This chain uses TRBV28 with TRBJ2-5; 14 nucleotides align to TRBD2. The CDR3 has 17 amino acids. Losses at the gene ends were 6 bases for V and 3 bases for J; bases not matched to a gene: 9. Germline assignment: CDR1 MDHEN and CDR2 SYDVKM. The CDR3 here is CASSPGLAGEGEETQYF. The CDR3 DNA sequence: TGTGCCAGCAGCCCGGGACTAGCGGGAGAGGGGGAAGAGACCCAGTACTTC.

This sequence joins TRBV19 and TRBJ2-4; D is perhaps TRBD2 (6 bases). Per germline, CDR1 LNHDA and CDR2 SQIVND (reference sequence). The CDR3 runs to 17 residues. V was trimmed by 3 bases and J by 0 bases, leaving 15 bases between them. CDR3 nucleotides: TGTGCCAGTAGTATTGGGGGGATTCCACTAGCCAAAAACATTCAGTACTTC. It encodes CASSIGGIPLAKNIQYF.